The 28 T cell receptor beta chains given below trace back to one sample, sequenced in a study of cytomegalovirus exposure and HLA in healthy donors. In the PCR, 60 Vbeta and 13 Jbeta primers were used. Sequencing was performed with immunoSEQ multiplex PCR; in TCRdb, only in-frame clones are kept and a portion is missing. This table holds roughly 120,000 clones, 75% found once. The source material was PBMCs. The origin of the receptors is a woman between 18 and 30 years old in good health and CMV-seronegative.

This clone was seen a handful of times. V gene TRBV28 combines with J gene TRBJ1-6; D gene ambiguous. Trimming removed 6 bases at V and 10 bases at J, with 16 bases between. This CDR3 has 14 amino acids. Germline CDR1 reads MDHEN; CDR2 reads SYDVKM. This CDR3 reads CASRSDGVVSPLHF. In DNA form, the CDR3 reads TGTGCCAGCAGGTCAGACGGGGTGGTCTCACCCCTCCACTTT.

The chain carries TRBV11-3 and TRBJ2-2; no clear D gene. The CDR3 length is 12 residues. Trimming removed 5 bases at V and 3 bases at J, with 4 bases between. Germline CDR1 reads SGHNT; CDR2 reads YENEEA. In DNA form, the CDR3 reads TGTGCCAGCAGCGACTACACCGGGGAGCTGTTTTTT. Translated, it gives CASSDYTGELFF.

The gene calls are TRBV28 and TRBJ1-1; 7 bases are a match to TRBD1. This CDR3 is built from 13 residues. The trim removed 6 bases at V and 3 bases at J, leaving 4 bases unmatched. Germline CDR1 MDHEN, CDR2 SYDVKM. This chain's CDR3 is CASRRGGYTEAFF. CDR3 DNA sequence: TGTGCCAGCAGGAGAGGGGGCTACACTGAAGCTTTCTTT.

This rearrangement joins TRBV6-5 to TRBJ2-7, with D perhaps TRBD1 (6 bases). Germline V gene lookup returns CDR1 MNHEY and CDR2 SVGAGI. CDR3 length equals 14 residues. V lost 2 bases to trimming and J lost 0 bases, with 8 bases between them. The CDR3 loop reads CASSYGRGSYEQYF. DNA of the CDR3: TGTGCCAGCAGTTACGGCAGGGGCTCCTACGAGCAGTACTTC.

The chain has TRBV6-5 and TRBJ2-1, with 9 bases aligning to TRBD2. Germline assignment: CDR1 MNHEY and CDR2 SVGAGI. The V and J ends lost 0 bases and 7 bases, in that order; junction bases with no gene match: 4. CDR3 length: 15 residues. The CDR3 loop reads CASSYSRRGGNEQFF. The CDR3 bases are TGTGCCAGCAGTTACTCCAGGCGGGGGGGGAATGAGCAGTTCTTC.

The gene calls are TRBV29-1 and TRBJ1-4, with unresolved D. Per the germline V gene, CDR1 is SQVTM and CDR2 is ANQGSEA. Trimming took off 4 bases at V and 3 bases at J, with 15 bases between the two ends. CDR3 length: 15 residues. CDR3 loop: CSVVGRSRANEKLFF. The CDR3 region has the DNA TGCAGCGTTGTTGGACGTTCGCGGGCTAATGAAAAACTGTTTTTT. Based on the CDR3 plus reference TRBV29-1 and TRBJ1-4, the full variable domain is SAVISQKPSRDICQRGTSLTIQCQVDSQVTMMFWYRQQPGQSLTLIATANQGSEATYESGFVIDKFPISRPNLTFSTLTVSNMSPEDSSIYLCSVVGRSRANEKLFFGSGTQLSVL.

The gene calls are TRBV2 and TRBJ2-2; tentative D call: TRBD1 (6 bases). Germline values: CDR1 SNHLY, CDR2 FYNNEI. Trimming shortened V by 3 bases and J by 4 bases, and 12 bases separated the two germline ends. The length of the CDR3 is 15 residues. CDR3: CASSDVNRVTGELFF. The CDR3 bases are TGTGCCAGCAGTGATGTGAACAGGGTCACCGGGGAGCTGTTTTTT.

The chain carries TRBV30 and TRBJ2-3; 9 nucleotides align to TRBD1. CDR1 is GTSNPN, CDR2 SVGIG, per germline (reference sequence). The V and J ends lost 0 bases and 2 bases, in that order; junction bases with no gene match: 15. This CDR3 region has 19 residues. The CDR3 DNA follows: TGTGCCTGGAGTGTACTCTTGGGACAGGGCATTCCTTTCACAGATACGCAGTATTTT. It yields the protein CAWSVLLGQGIPFTDTQYF. The full variable domain, in which reference TRBV30 and TRBJ2-3 provide the parts outside the CDR3, is SQTIHQWPATLVQPVGSPLSLECTVEGTSNPNLYWYRQAAGRGLQLLFYSVGIGQISSEVPQNLSASRPQDRQFILSSKKLLLSDSGFYLCAWSVLLGQGIPFTDTQYFGPGTRLTVL.

V is TRBV28 and J is TRBJ1-2; D unclear. The CDR3 has 11 amino acids. The V end lost 6 bases, the J end lost 6 bases, and 8 bases lay between the germline ends. Germline CDR1 is MDHEN and CDR2 is SYDVKM. The CDR3 here is CASSPSHGYTF. The CDR3 DNA reads TGTGCCAGCAGCCCCTCCCATGGCTACACCTTC.

The table lists this clone with a few counts. J is TRBJ1-1 and V is TRBV5-6, with D possibly matching TRBD1 (5 bases). CDR1 is SGHDT, CDR2 YYEEEE, per germline. The CDR3 is 14 residues long. V dropped 6 bases and J dropped 3 bases, with 15 bases sitting between them. CDR3 nucleotides: TGTGCCAGCACGGGGGGAGCGGGTCACACTGAAGCTTTCTTT. Residues: CASTGGAGHTEAFF.

The rearrangement links TRBV28 to TRBJ1-5, with D possibly matching TRBD1 (5 bases). The V end was cut by 8 bases, the J end by 2 bases, with 13 bases between. The CDR3 sequence is 14 residues long. Germline assignment: CDR1 MDHEN and CDR2 SYDVKM. The CDR3 is CASLTGRGNQPQHF. CDR3 nucleotides: TGTGCCAGCTTGACTGGCAGGGGCAATCAGCCCCAGCATTTT. The variable domain in full, with the rest retrieved from reference TRBV28 and TRBJ1-5, is DVKVTQSSRYLVKRTGEKVFLECVQDMDHENMFWYRQDPGLGLRLIYFSYDVKMKEKGDIPEGYSVSREKKERFSLILESASTNQTSMYLCASLTGRGNQPQHFGDGTRLSIL.

For this clone: One end of the junction fails to match germline, which may point to a read error. The V call is TRBV7-9, the J call TRBJ1-1; D is unclear. There are 15 residues in the CDR3. CDR1 and CDR2 from the germline V gene are SEHNR and FQNEAQ (reference sequence). In nucleotides, the CDR3 is TGTACCAGCAGCTTAGACGGTGCCGCGAACACTGAAGCTTTCTTT. It yields the protein CTSSLDGAANTEAFF.

This clone was counted a single time. This chain connects TRBV30 to TRBJ1-3, with D possibly TRBD1 on 6 matching bases. The CDR3 runs 14 residues. CDR1 and CDR2 from the germline V gene are GTSNPN and SVGIG (reference sequence). Trimming pared 3 bases from V and 0 bases from J, leaving 9 bases between. The CDR3 loop is CAWSTGSSGNTIYF. For the CDR3, the DNA is TGTGCCTGGAGCACAGGGTCCTCTGGAAACACCATATATTTT.

This clone showed up just a few times. The chain combines TRBV5-6 with TRBJ2-5; TRBD2 matches 9 bases. CDR3 length: 16 residues. J gave up 5 bases and V 2 bases, and 10 bases lay outside the gene matches. Germline CDR1 reads SGHDT; CDR2 reads YYEEEE. The CDR3 loop is CASSFLGAGGGETQYF. The CDR3 nucleotides are TGTGCCAGCAGCTTCTTAGGAGCGGGGGGTGGCGAGACCCAGTACTTC.

The rearrangement links TRBV5-1 to TRBJ2-1; 10 nucleotides match TRBD1. This CDR3 contains 17 residues. The J segment lost 2 bases and the V segment lost 2 bases, leaving 7 bases of the junction unmatched. The germline CDR1 and CDR2 sequences are SGHRS and YFSETQ. Here the CDR3 DNA reads TGCGCCAGCAGCTTACCCCAGACAGGGGGCGCCTACAATGAGCAGTTCTTC. Amino acid sequence: CASSLPQTGGAYNEQFF.

The chain carries TRBV19 and TRBJ2-3; 7 nucleotides line up with TRBD1. The CDR3 loop spans 12 amino acids. The trim removed 8 bases at V and 5 bases at J, leaving 4 bases unmatched. CDR1 and CDR2 (germline): LNHDA, SQIVND (reference sequence). The CDR3 DNA reads as TGTGCCAGTGGGGACAGATTAGATACGCAGTATTTT. As protein: CASGDRLDTQYF. Together with reference TRBV19 and TRBJ2-3, the CDR3 gives the full variable domain: DGGITQSPKYLFRKEGQNVTLSCEQNLNHDAMYWYRQDPGQGLRLIYYSQIVNDFQKGDIAEGYSVSREKKESFPLTVTSAQKNPTAFYLCASGDRLDTQYFGPGTRLTVL.

The gene calls are TRBV19 and TRBJ2-4; TRBD2 might be the D (6 bases). The CDR3 runs 12 residues. Per germline, CDR1 LNHDA and CDR2 SQIVND (reference sequence). The germline V and J ends were trimmed by 6 bases and 7 bases, with 10 bases remaining between them. The chain's CDR3 is CASREGGNIQYF. In DNA form, the CDR3 reads TGTGCCAGTAGGGAGGGCGGGAACATTCAGTACTTC. Using reference TRBV19 and TRBJ2-4 for the parts outside the CDR3, the full variable domain is DGGITQSPKYLFRKEGQNVTLSCEQNLNHDAMYWYRQDPGQGLRLIYYSQIVNDFQKGDIAEGYSVSREKKESFPLTVTSAQKNPTAFYLCASREGGNIQYFGAGTRLSVL.

V is TRBV27 and J is TRBJ2-3; D is undetermined. The germline gives CDR1 MNHEY, CDR2 SMNVEV (reference sequence). The V end lost 5 bases, the J end lost 4 bases, and 10 bases lay between the germline ends. The CDR3 runs to 13 residues. In DNA, the CDR3 is TGTGCCAGCAGTACTCGTCCCCCAGATACGCAGTATTTT. Residues: CASSTRPPDTQYF.

V gene TRBV28 combines with J gene TRBJ1-6; 7 positions agree with TRBD1. CDR3 length equals 15 residues. Germline V CDR1 and CDR2: MDHEN, SYDVKM. J was trimmed by 6 bases and V by 6 bases; bases with no gene match: 8. CDR3 protein: CASSPAGGVNSPLHF. CDR3 in DNA: TGTGCCAGCAGCCCAGCAGGGGGAGTTAATTCACCCCTCCACTTT. The full variable domain, its missing parts supplied by reference TRBV28 and TRBJ1-6, is DVKVTQSSRYLVKRTGEKVFLECVQDMDHENMFWYRQDPGLGLRLIYFSYDVKMKEKGDIPEGYSVSREKKERFSLILESASTNQTSMYLCASSPAGGVNSPLHFGNGTRLTVT.

The rearrangement uses TRBV4-1 and TRBJ1-1; 10 positions agree with TRBD1. The CDR3 sequence is 15 residues long. Germline loops: CDR1 MGHRA, CDR2 YSYEKL. Losses at the gene ends were 0 bases for V and 7 bases for J; bases not matched to a gene: 5. The CDR3 DNA reads as TGCGCCAGCAGCCAAGAAGGACAGGGGGTTATTGAAGCTTTCTTT. Translation gives CASSQEGQGVIEAFF.

The rearrangement uses TRBV28 and TRBJ1-2; 9 bases are a match to TRBD1. Per the germline V gene, CDR1 is MDHEN and CDR2 is SYDVKM. Trimming at V came to 5 bases and at J to 4 bases, leaving 11 bases not matched to a gene. The CDR3 consists of 16 residues. In nucleotides, the CDR3 is TGTGCCAGCAGTCGAACCGGGACAGGGAAGGCCTATGGCTACACCTTC. This translates into CASSRTGTGKAYGYTF.

The V call is TRBV5-6, the J call TRBJ2-7, with 8 bases aligning to TRBD2. V lost 3 bases and J lost 5; bases outside the gene matches: 10. CDR1 SGHDT and CDR2 YYEEEE come from the germline V gene. The CDR3 runs to 15 residues. The CDR3 loop is CASSYLTSEANEQYF. DNA for the CDR3: TGTGCCAGCAGCTATCTGACTAGCGAGGCGAACGAGCAGTACTTC. The complete variable domain, with remaining parts taken from reference TRBV5-6 and TRBJ2-7, reads DAGVTQSPTHLIKTRGQQVTLRCSPKSGHDTVSWYQQALGQGPQFIFQYYEEEERQRGNFPDRFSGHQFPNYSSELNVNALLLGDSALYLCASSYLTSEANEQYFGPGTRLTVT.

The CDR3 sequence is CASSPGEFSGNTIYF. CDR3 DNA sequence: TGTGCCAGCTCACCTGGAGAGTTCTCTGGAAACACCATATATTTT. This chain uses TRBV18 with TRBJ1-3; D unresolved. Trimming took 3 bases from V and 0 from J, leaving 9 bases between them. Germline values: CDR1 KGHSH, CDR2 LQKENI. This CDR3 has 15 residues.

The chain employs TRBV9 and TRBJ2-1; D is perhaps TRBD1 (5 bases). CDR3 length: 14 residues. Germline V gives CDR1 SGDLS, CDR2 YYNGEE. Trimming took off 4 bases at V and 2 bases at J, with 10 bases between the two ends. The CDR3 nucleotides are TGTGCCAGCAGCCCCCTGGGGCCCTACAATGAGCAGTTCTTC. Amino acids: CASSPLGPYNEQFF.

This clone was seen a handful of times. CDR3 loop: CASGPDRVATGELFF. The CDR3 DNA reads TGTGCTAGTGGGCCGGACAGGGTAGCCACCGGGGAGCTGTTTTTT. The chain is built from TRBV12-5 and TRBJ2-2; 8 positions agree with TRBD1. The J segment lost 4 bases and the V segment lost 6 bases, leaving 7 bases of the junction unmatched. There are 15 residues in the CDR3. The germline gives CDR1 LGHNT, CDR2 FRNRAP.

This clone occurred a few times. This rearrangement joins TRBV6-5 to TRBJ1-3; no reliable D call. V gave up 6 bases and J gave up 0 bases, with 6 bases separating them. This CDR3 is 13 amino acids long. Germline V gives CDR1 MNHEY, CDR2 SVGAGI. The CDR3 DNA follows: TGTGCCAGCAGCCTATTCTCTGGAAACACCATATATTTT. Its translation is CASSLFSGNTIYF.

This clone was seen a few times. This chain joins TRBV5-1 and TRBJ2-1, with TRBD1 matching over 9 bases. Germline assignment: CDR1 SGHRS and CDR2 YFSETQ. CDR3 size: 15 residues. The V gene end was trimmed by 0 bases and the J gene end by 4 bases; junction bases not matched to a gene: 2. The CDR3 loop reads CASSLVGQGYNEQFF. As DNA, the CDR3 is TGCGCCAGCAGCTTGGTGGGACAGGGATACAATGAGCAGTTCTTC.

V gene TRBV11-2 combines with J gene TRBJ1-6, with D hard to call. The CDR3 is made up of 15 amino acids. Trimming removed 5 bases at V and 8 bases at J, with 16 bases between. Germline CDR1 and CDR2: SGHAT and FQNNGV. CDR3 protein: CASSQQSGRDSPLHF. The CDR3 coding sequence is TGTGCCAGCAGCCAACAGAGCGGGCGTGATTCACCCCTCCACTTT.